Following are 5 T cell receptor beta chains from one sample sequenced in a study of blood T cell repertoires in COVID-19. Some clones are missing from TCRdb's copy, which holds only in-frame ones; the method was immunoSEQ multiplex PCR. The table records hundreds of thousands of clones, 70% to 90% of them present only once. Sequencing used PBMCs or T cells enriched from blood (not recorded which). These receptors all stem from a young woman who had recovered from COVID-19.

The chain links TRBV28 to TRBJ1-5, with D possibly matching TRBD1 (6 bases). This CDR3 region has 16 residues. The germline CDR1 and CDR2 sequences are MDHEN and SYDVKM. V gave up 1 base and J gave up 3 bases, with 13 bases separating them. This CDR3 is CASSLFRGQNNQPQHF. The CDR3 nucleotides are TGTGCCAGCAGTTTATTTCGCGGACAGAACAATCAGCCCCAGCATTTT.

This chain links TRBV7-9 with TRBJ1-6; D uncertain. Germline-derived CDR1 and CDR2 are SEHNR and FQNEAQ (reference sequence). This CDR3 is 12 amino acids long. The ends were cut back, 2 bases at V and 14 bases at J, with 10 bases in the middle. CDR3 residues: CASSLLVSTLHF. DNA for the CDR3: TGTGCCAGCAGCTTACTAGTCAGCACCCTCCACTTT.

This clone was seen only once. This chain connects TRBV30 to TRBJ2-1; D gene unclear. Germline V lookup: CDR1 GTSNPN, CDR2 SVGIG (reference sequence). The CDR3 spans 11 residues. Trimming removed 4 bases from V and 15 bases from J, with 16 bases in between. CDR3 loop: CAWISSRVGFF. Here the CDR3 DNA reads TGTGCCTGGATATCCAGTCGGGTGGGGTTCTTC.

V and J are TRBV7-2 and TRBJ2-4, with 8 nucleotides matching TRBD1. Germline CDR1 is SGHTA and CDR2 is FQGNSA. This CDR3 region has 14 residues. Germline trimming cut 4 bases from V and 6 bases from J; bases unmatched to any gene: 5. CDR3 nucleotide sequence: TGTGCCAGCAGCTCACCACAGGGGGGAAACATTCAGTACTTC. Translated: CASSSPQGGNIQYF. Full variable domain (outside the CDR3, taken from reference TRBV7-2 and TRBJ2-4): GAGVSQSPSNKVTEKGKDVELRCDPISGHTALYWYRQSLGQGLEFLIYFQGNSAPDKSGLPSDRFSAERTGGSVSTLTIQRTQQEDSAVYLCASSSPQGGNIQYFGAGTRLSVL.

The chain couples TRBV28 to TRBJ2-1; maybe TRBD1 (7 bases). V lost 10 bases, J lost 0 bases, and 13 bases lay in between. The germline V gene has CDR1 MDHEN and CDR2 SYDVKM. The CDR3 has 14 residues. The CDR3 DNA sequence: TGTGCCATCCAGGGGGGTAGCTCCTACAATGAGCAGTTCTTC. It yields the protein CAIQGGSSYNEQFF.